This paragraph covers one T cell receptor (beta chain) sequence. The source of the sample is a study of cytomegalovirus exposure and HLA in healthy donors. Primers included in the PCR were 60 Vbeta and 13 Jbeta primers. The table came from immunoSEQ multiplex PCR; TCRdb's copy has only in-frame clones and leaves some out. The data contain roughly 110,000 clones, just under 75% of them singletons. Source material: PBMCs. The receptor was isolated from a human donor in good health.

The CDR3 DNA reads as TGCGCCAGCTTCCCCGCCGGGACAGGGGAATTTATTTACACTGAAGCTTTCTTT. It yields the protein CASFPAGTGEFIYTEAFF. The rearrangement links TRBV4-1 to TRBJ1-1, with TRBD1 identical over 10 bases. With V trimmed by 8 bases and J by 3 bases, 18 bases remained unmatched. Germline values: CDR1 MGHRA, CDR2 YSYEKL. This CDR3 is built from 18 residues.